Presented here are 9 T cell receptor beta chains from one specimen sequenced in a study of identical twins listed by TCRdb under 2016. The library was made by 5' RACE. TCRdb records Illumina HiSeq 2000 as the sequencer. TCRdb reprocessed the public reads (quality trimming at Q25 with fastp, clone calling with MiXCR) and kept in-frame beta chains. Identical CDR3 protein sequences are pooled into one entry, listed with their most common genes and DNA. Here the sample has roughly 1,500,000 distinct CDR3 sequences; 32% occur a single time. The leading ten clones occupy approximately 0.29% of the sample. Input material: cord blood. The origin of the receptors is a newborn girl in good health.

V usage is TRBV20-1 and J usage is TRBJ2-5; TRBD1 or TRBD2 may be the D gene (5 bases each). Germline V gene lookup returns CDR1 DFQATT and CDR2 SNEGSKA (reference sequence). There are 19 residues in the CDR3. Trimming stripped 1 base from V and 1 base from J, with 25 bases between. This CDR3 is CSARGPGTSTPRFQETQYF. CDR3 sequence (DNA): TGCAGTGCTAGAGGTCCCGGGACCTCAACCCCCCGTTTCCAAGAGACCCAGTACTTC.

This chain joins TRBV7-9 and TRBJ1-5, with D tentatively TRBD1 (6 bases). The CDR3 contains 14 residues. Germline CDR1 SEHNR, CDR2 FQNEAQ (reference sequence). Between the trimmed V and J ends, which lost 0 bases and 9 bases, there was a span of 12 bases. The CDR3 DNA sequence: TGTGCCAGCAGCTTAGCAGCCGGGGGGCGGCCCCAGCATTTT. Residues: CASSLAAGGRPQHF.

This clonotype appeared a few times. As DNA, the CDR3 is TGCAGTGCTAGTCCCCCTCCTTTGGAGACCCAGTACTTC. This gives the protein CSASPPPLETQYF. This rearrangement joins TRBV20-1 to TRBJ2-5, with D hard to call. Germline CDR1 is DFQATT and CDR2 is SNEGSKA (reference sequence). The CDR3 spans 13 residues. V was pared by 3 bases and J by 5 bases, with 13 bases between.

Turning to this clonotype: One junction end does not reproduce the germline sequence, and a read error may be involved. The V call is TRBV5-1, the J call TRBJ2-5; tentatively, D is TRBD1 or TRBD2 (5 bases each). This CDR3 comprises 17 residues. Germline V lookup: CDR1 SGHRS, CDR2 YFSETQ. The CDR3 protein is CASSLWGPYPSEETRYF. The CDR3 bases are TGCGCCAGCAGCTTGTGGGGACCTTATCCGTCGGAAGAGACCCGGTACTTC.

The chain combines TRBV6-5 with TRBJ2-1; maybe TRBD1 (5 bases). The J call may be faulty, since TRBJ2-7 better matches the DNA end. CDR1 is MNHEY, CDR2 SVGAGI, per germline. The length of the CDR3 is 16 residues. Here the CDR3 reads CASSYGALSSYNEQYF. CDR3 nucleotides: TGTGCCAGCAGTTATGGGGCCCTGAGCTCCTACAATGAGCAGTACTTC.

The rearrangement links TRBV6-5 to TRBJ2-7; 9 bases are shared with TRBD1. Per the germline V gene, CDR1 is MNHEY and CDR2 is SVGAGI. The CDR3 is made up of 15 amino acids. Unmatched junction bases numbered 7, after V lost 6 bases and J lost 1 base. CDR3 in amino acids: CASSPWGTGSYEQYF. Here the CDR3 DNA reads TGTGCCAGCAGCCCGTGGGGGACAGGGTCCTACGAGCAGTACTTC.

The CDR3 here is CSARWASGYNEQFF. CDR3 DNA: TGCAGTGCTAGGTGGGCTAGCGGATACAATGAGCAGTTCTTC. The chain combines TRBV20-1 with TRBJ2-1; 7 positions match TRBD2. The CDR3 sequence is 14 residues long. CDR1 is DFQATT, CDR2 SNEGSKA, per germline (reference sequence). Trimming removed 3 bases from V and 4 bases from J; junction bases left unmatched: 6.

Many counts were recorded for this clonotype. The CDR3 loop reads CATSRDLSTRVGNIQYF. The CDR3 DNA follows: TGTGCCACCAGCAGAGATCTTTCGACCAGGGTGGGAAACATTCAGTACTTC. The rearrangement joins TRBV15 to TRBJ2-4; D is perhaps TRBD1 (5 bases). The CDR3 totals 17 residues. V dropped 0 bases and J dropped 6 bases, with 18 bases sitting between them. Germline CDR1 and CDR2: LNHNV and YYDKDF (reference sequence). Complete variable domain (other parts from reference TRBV15 and TRBJ2-4): DAMVIQNPRYQVTQFGKPVTLSCSQTLNHNVMYWYQQKSSQAPKLLFHYYDKDFNNEADTPDNFQSRRPNTSFCFLDIRSPGLGDTAMYLCATSRDLSTRVGNIQYFGAGTRLSVL.

V and J are TRBV4-2 and TRBJ2-1; D is possibly TRBD2 (6 bases). The CDR3 extends over 17 amino acids. Germline CDR1 reads LGHNA; CDR2 reads YNFKEQ. Trimming took off 0 bases at V and 0 bases at J, with 12 bases between the two ends. The CDR3 DNA follows: TGTGCCAGCAGCCAAGACGTGGCGGGAAGCTCCTACAATGAGCAGTTCTTC. This encodes CASSQDVAGSSYNEQFF.